What follows is one T cell receptor (beta chain) and its context. These data come from a study of T-cell memory formation after mild COVID-19. The germline V gene encodes CDR1 SGHNT and CDR2 YYREEE (reference sequence). V lost 4 bases and J lost 5; bases outside the gene matches: 7. This CDR3 comprises 14 residues. Via MiXCR, TCRdb re-called the 5' RACE reads, giving one row per CDR3 protein. The top ten clones hold roughly 3.3% of a sample with some 160,000 distinct CDR3 sequences, approximately 13% of them seen once. The TCR comes from a young man who had mild COVID-19 (a few samples of this study predate the infection). Cell type and time point are not known. The gene calls are TRBV5-4 and TRBJ2-5; 8 nucleotides align to TRBD1. Sequencing was carried out using PBMCs or a T cell subset sorted from them (not recorded which). In nucleotides, the CDR3 is TGTGCCAGCAGCCAAAGGACAGGGTCGGAGACCCAGTACTTC. Residues: CASSQRTGSETQYF.